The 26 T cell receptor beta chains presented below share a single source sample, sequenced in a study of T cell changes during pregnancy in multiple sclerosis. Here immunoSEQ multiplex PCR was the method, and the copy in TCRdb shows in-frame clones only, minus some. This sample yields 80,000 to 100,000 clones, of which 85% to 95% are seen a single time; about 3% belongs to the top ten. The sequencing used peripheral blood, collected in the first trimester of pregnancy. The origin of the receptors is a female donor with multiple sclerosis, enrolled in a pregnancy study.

The CDR3 DNA reads TGTGCCAGCTCACCTCAGCGAGCGGAGACCCAGTACTTC. Protein product: CASSPQRAETQYF. The rearrangement joins TRBV18 to TRBJ2-5; no reliable D call. CDR1 and CDR2 (germline): KGHSH, LQKENI. This CDR3 contains 13 residues. Trimming removed 3 bases at V and 5 bases at J, with 10 bases between. The full variable domain, in which reference TRBV18 and TRBJ2-5 provide the parts outside the CDR3, is NAGVMQNPRHLVRRRGQEARLRCSPMKGHSHVYWYRQLPEEGLKFMVYLQKENIIDESGMPKERFSAEFPKEGPSILRIQQVVRGDSAAYFCASSPQRAETQYFGPGTRLLVL.

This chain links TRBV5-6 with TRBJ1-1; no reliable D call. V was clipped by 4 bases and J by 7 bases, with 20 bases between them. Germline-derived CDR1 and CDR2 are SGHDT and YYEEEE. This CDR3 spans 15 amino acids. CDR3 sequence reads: CASSIERTSSSEAFF. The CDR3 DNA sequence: TGTGCCAGCAGCATCGAGCGGACGTCGTCGAGTGAAGCTTTCTTT.

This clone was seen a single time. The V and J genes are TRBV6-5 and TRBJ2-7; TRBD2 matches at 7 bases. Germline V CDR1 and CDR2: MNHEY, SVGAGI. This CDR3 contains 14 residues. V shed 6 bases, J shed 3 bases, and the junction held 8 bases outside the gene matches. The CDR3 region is CASRSLSGNYEQYF. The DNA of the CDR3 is TGTGCCAGCAGGAGCCTGAGCGGGAACTACGAGCAGTACTTC.

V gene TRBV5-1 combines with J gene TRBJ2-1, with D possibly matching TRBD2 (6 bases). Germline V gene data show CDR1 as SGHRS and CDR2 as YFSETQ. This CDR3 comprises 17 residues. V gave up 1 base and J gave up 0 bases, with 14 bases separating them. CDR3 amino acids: CASSLRSAGSSYNEQFF. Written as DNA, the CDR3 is TGCGCCAGCAGCTTGCGCTCGGCCGGGAGCTCCTACAATGAGCAGTTCTTC.

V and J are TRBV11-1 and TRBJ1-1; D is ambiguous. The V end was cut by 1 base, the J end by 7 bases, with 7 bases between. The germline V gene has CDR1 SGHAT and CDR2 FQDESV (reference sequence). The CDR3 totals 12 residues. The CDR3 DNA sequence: TGTGCCAGCAGCTTAGAGAGCGTTGAAGCTTTCTTT. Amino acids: CASSLESVEAFF.

CDR3 residues: CASRLSRGKETQYF. CDR3 bases: TGTGCCAGCCGGTTGAGCAGGGGTAAAGAGACCCAGTACTTC. The chain joins TRBV6-5 to TRBJ2-5; tentative D call: TRBD1 (6 bases). Germline V lookup: CDR1 MNHEY, CDR2 SVGAGI. This CDR3 comprises 14 residues. V was cut by 8 bases and J by 3 bases, with 16 bases left in between.

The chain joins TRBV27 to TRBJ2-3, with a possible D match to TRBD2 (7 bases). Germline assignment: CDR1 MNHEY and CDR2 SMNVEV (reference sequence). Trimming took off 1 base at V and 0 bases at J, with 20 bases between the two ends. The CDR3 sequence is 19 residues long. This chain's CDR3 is CASSLFSSGGGFSTDTQYF. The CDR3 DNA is TGTGCCAGCAGTTTATTCTCGTCGGGGGGCGGTTTTAGCACAGATACGCAGTATTTT.

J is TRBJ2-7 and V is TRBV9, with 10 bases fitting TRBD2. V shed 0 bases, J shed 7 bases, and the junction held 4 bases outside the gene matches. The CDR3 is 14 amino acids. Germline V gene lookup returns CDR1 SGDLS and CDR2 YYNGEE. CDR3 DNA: TGTGCCAGCAGCGTAGGTCTAGCGGGAGTTGAGCAGTACTTC. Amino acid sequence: CASSVGLAGVEQYF. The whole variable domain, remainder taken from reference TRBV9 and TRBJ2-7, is DSGVTQTPKHLITATGQRVTLRCSPRSGDLSVYWYQQSLDQGLQFLIQYYNGEERAKGNILERFSAQQFPDLHSELNLSSLELGDSALYFCASSVGLAGVEQYFGPGTRLTVT.

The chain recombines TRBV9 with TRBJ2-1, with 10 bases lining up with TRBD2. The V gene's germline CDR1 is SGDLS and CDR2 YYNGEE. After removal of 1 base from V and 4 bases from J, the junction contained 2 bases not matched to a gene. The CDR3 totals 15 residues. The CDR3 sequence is CASSVLAGVYNEQFF. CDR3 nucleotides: TGTGCCAGCAGCGTACTAGCGGGAGTTTACAATGAGCAGTTCTTC. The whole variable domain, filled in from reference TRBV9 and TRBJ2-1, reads DSGVTQTPKHLITATGQRVTLRCSPRSGDLSVYWYQQSLDQGLQFLIQYYNGEERAKGNILERFSAQQFPDLHSELNLSSLELGDSALYFCASSVLAGVYNEQFFGPGTRLTVL.

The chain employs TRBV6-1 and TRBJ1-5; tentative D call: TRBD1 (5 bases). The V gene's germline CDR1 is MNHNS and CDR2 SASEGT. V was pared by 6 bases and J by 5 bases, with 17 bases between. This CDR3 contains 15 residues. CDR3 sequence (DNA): TGTGCCAGCAGCCACCCGGGGGGGAGCCATCAGCCCCAGCATTTT. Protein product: CASSHPGGSHQPQHF.

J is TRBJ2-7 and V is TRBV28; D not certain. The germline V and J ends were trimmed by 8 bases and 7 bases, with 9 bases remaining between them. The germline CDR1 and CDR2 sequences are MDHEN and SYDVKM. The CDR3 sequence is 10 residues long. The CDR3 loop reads CASSEREQYF. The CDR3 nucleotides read TGTGCCAGCTCCGAGAGGGAGCAGTACTTC.

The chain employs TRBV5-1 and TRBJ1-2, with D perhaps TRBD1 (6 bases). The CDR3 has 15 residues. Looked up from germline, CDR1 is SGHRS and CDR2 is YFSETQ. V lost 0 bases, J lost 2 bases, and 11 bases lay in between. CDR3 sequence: CASSLGGHRNYGYTF. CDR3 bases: TGCGCCAGCAGCTTGGGGGGACACCGAAACTATGGCTACACCTTC.

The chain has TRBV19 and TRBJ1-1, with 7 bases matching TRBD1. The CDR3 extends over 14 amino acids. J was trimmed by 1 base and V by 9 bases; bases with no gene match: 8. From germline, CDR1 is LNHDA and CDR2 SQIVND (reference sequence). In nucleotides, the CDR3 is TGTGCCAGCAAAAACAGGGGAGCGAACACTGAAGCTTTCTTT. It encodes CASKNRGANTEAFF.

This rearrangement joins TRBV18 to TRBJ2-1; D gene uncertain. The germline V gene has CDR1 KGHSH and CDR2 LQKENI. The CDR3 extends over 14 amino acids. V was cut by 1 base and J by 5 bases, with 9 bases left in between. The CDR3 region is CASSPRPQNNEQFF. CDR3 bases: TGTGCCAGCTCACCACGGCCACAGAACAATGAGCAGTTCTTC.

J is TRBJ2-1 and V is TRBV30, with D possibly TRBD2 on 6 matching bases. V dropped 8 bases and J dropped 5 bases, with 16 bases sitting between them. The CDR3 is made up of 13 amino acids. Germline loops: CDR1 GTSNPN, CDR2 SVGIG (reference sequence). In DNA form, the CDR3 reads TGTGCCCTCCGGGAGCTGGTGAACAATGAGCAGTTCTTC. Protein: CALRELVNNEQFF. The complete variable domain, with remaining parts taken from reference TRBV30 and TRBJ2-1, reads SQTIHQWPATLVQPVGSPLSLECTVEGTSNPNLYWYRQAAGRGLQLLFYSVGIGQISSEVPQNLSASRPQDRQFILSSKKLLLSDSGFYLCALRELVNNEQFFGPGTRLTVL.

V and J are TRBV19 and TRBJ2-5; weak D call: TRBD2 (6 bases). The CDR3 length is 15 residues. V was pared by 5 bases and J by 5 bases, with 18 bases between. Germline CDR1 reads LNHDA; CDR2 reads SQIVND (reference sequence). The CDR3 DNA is TGTGCCAGTAGTGAACACCGGGGGTTTGGGGAGACCCAGTACTTC. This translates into CASSEHRGFGETQYF. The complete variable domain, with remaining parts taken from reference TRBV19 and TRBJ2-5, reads DGGITQSPKYLFRKEGQNVTLSCEQNLNHDAMYWYRQDPGQGLRLIYYSQIVNDFQKGDIAEGYSVSREKKESFPLTVTSAQKNPTAFYLCASSEHRGFGETQYFGPGTRLLVL.

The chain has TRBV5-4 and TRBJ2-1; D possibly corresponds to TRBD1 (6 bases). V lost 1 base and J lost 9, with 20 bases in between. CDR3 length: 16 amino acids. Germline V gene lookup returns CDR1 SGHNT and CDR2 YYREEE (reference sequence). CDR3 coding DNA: TGTGCCAGCAGCTTGTGGGGTCGGGACAAGGCTACTGAGCAGTTCTTC. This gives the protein CASSLWGRDKATEQFF.

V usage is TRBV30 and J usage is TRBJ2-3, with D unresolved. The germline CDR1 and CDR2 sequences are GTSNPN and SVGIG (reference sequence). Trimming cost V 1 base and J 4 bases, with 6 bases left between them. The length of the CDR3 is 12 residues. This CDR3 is CAWSAGADTQYF. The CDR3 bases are TGTGCCTGGAGTGCCGGAGCAGATACGCAGTATTTT. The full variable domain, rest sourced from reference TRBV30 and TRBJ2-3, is SQTIHQWPATLVQPVGSPLSLECTVEGTSNPNLYWYRQAAGRGLQLLFYSVGIGQISSEVPQNLSASRPQDRQFILSSKKLLLSDSGFYLCAWSAGADTQYFGPGTRLTVL.

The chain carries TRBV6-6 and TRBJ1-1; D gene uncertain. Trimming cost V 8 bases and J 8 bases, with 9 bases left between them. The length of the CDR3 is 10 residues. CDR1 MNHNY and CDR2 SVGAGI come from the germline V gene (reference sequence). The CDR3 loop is CASGREEAFF. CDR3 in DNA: TGTGCCAGCGGAAGGGAGGAAGCTTTCTTT.

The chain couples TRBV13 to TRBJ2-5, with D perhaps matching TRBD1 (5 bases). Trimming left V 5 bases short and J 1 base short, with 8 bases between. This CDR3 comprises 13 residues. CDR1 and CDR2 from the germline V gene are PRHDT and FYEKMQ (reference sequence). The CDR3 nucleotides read TGTGCCAGCAGCGATGACAGCCAAGAGACCCAGTACTTC. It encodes CASSDDSQETQYF.

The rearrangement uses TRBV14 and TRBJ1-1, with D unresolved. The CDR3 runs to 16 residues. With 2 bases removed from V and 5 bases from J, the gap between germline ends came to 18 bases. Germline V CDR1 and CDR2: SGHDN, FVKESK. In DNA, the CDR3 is TGTGCCAGCAGCCAACCCGAGGCCCTGCCTACGACTGAAGCTTTCTTT. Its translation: CASSQPEALPTTEAFF.

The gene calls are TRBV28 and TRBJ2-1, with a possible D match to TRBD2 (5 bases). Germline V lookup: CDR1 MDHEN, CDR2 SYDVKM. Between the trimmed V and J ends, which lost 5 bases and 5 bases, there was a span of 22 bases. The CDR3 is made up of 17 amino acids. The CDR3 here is CASSPLPGLPGNNEQFF. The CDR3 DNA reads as TGTGCCAGCAGTCCGCTCCCCGGACTCCCCGGTAACAATGAGCAGTTCTTC.

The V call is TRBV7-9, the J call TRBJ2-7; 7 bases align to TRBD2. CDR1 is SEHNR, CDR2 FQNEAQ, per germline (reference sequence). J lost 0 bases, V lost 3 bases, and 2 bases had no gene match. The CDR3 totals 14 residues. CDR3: CASSFGTISYEQYF. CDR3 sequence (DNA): TGTGCCAGCAGCTTCGGGACTATCTCCTACGAGCAGTACTTC.

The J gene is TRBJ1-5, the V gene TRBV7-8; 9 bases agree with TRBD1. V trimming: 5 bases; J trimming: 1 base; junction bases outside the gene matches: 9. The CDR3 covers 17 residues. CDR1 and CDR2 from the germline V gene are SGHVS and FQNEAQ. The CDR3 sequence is CASSPQVDRGSNQPQHF. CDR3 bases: TGTGCCAGCAGCCCCCAAGTGGACAGGGGAAGCAATCAGCCCCAGCATTTT.

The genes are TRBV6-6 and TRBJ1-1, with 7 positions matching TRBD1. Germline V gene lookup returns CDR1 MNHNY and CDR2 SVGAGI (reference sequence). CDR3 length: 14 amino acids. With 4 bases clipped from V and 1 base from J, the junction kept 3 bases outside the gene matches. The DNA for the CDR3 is TGTGCCAGCAGTTCCGGGACAGCGAACACTGAAGCTTTCTTT. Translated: CASSSGTANTEAFF.

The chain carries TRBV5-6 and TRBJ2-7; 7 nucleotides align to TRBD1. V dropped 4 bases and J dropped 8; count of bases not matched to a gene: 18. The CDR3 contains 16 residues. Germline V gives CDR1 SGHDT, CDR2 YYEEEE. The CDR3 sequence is CASSQGQSPSNIKQYF. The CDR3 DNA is TGTGCCAGCAGCCAGGGACAGAGCCCTTCCAATATCAAGCAGTACTTC.